This T cell receptor beta chain was profiled in a study of T cell responses to AZD1222 COVID-19 vaccine. Clones were read by immunoSEQ multiplex PCR, and TCRdb kept only the in-frame ones, dropping some. There are roughly 170,000 clones in the sample; 90% occur only once, and about 3% lies in the top ten. This CDR3 spans 15 amino acids. CDR1 and CDR2 from the germline V gene are SNHLY and FYNNEI. V shed 5 bases and J shed 4 bases, with 15 bases lying between them. This clone was recorded once. This chain connects TRBV2 to TRBJ1-5, with D tentatively TRBD1 (6 bases). The TCR sequence derives from an adult in good health. Source: peripheral blood, taken on day 0 of AZD1222 vaccination. CDR3 sequence (DNA): TGTGCCAGCAGTCCGTATACAGGGATGAATCAGCCCCAGCATTTT. This gives the protein CASSPYTGMNQPQHF.